A single sample is the source of the 11 T cell receptor beta chains below, sequenced in a study of control samples from healthy donors and cancer patients. Only in-frame clones appear in the TCRdb table, and some are missing; sequencing was by immunoSEQ multiplex PCR. The data show fewer than 120,000 clones, around 87% seen once. The specimen sequenced was PBMCs. These receptor sequences come from a woman aged 55-69 years with lung cancer.

This clone was detected only a few times. The chain joins TRBV10-3 to TRBJ1-3; tentative D call: TRBD1 (5 bases). Germline CDR1 ENHRY, CDR2 SYGVKD. The CDR3 totals 14 residues. Trimming shortened V by 3 bases and J by 4 bases, and 10 bases separated the two germline ends. CDR3: CAISDSTGGNTIYF. The DNA of the CDR3 is TGTGCCATCAGTGATTCTACAGGAGGAAACACCATATATTTT.

This clone has just one count. The rearrangement links TRBV7-9 to TRBJ1-1; D is uncertain. V dropped 1 base and J dropped 1 base, with 7 bases sitting between them. The length of the CDR3 is 14 residues. Germline V CDR1 and CDR2: SEHNR, FQNEAQ (reference sequence). As DNA, the CDR3 is TGTGCCAGCAGCTTAGGGGAGGGGAACACTGAAGCTTTCTTT. Its protein product is CASSLGEGNTEAFF.

The chain combines TRBV6-5 with TRBJ1-2; D not resolved. The CDR3 spans 13 residues. Germline CDR1 MNHEY, CDR2 SVGAGI. Between the trimmed V and J ends, which lost 6 bases and 6 bases, there was a span of 14 bases. The CDR3 sequence is CASRKNLKNGYTF. In nucleotides, the CDR3 is TGTGCCAGCAGAAAAAACCTTAAAAATGGCTACACCTTC.

V is TRBV20-1 and J is TRBJ2-7; D is perhaps TRBD2 (6 bases). CDR1 and CDR2 (germline): DFQATT, SNEGSKA (reference sequence). Trimming left V 3 bases short and J 7 bases short, with 19 bases between. The CDR3 length is 14 residues. The CDR3 DNA reads as TGCAGTGCTAGTAGGGAGGCAGGGTGGAGGGAGCAGTACTTC. This codes for CSASREAGWREQYF.

The rearrangement uses TRBV7-2 and TRBJ2-3, with 9 bases matching TRBD2. The V and J ends lost 5 bases and 8 bases, in that order; junction bases with no gene match: 5. The germline V gene encodes CDR1 SGHTA and CDR2 FQGNSA. This CDR3 is built from 13 residues. The CDR3 region has the DNA TGTGCCAGCAGCCGACCTAGCGGGACTACGCAGTATTTT. Its translation is CASSRPSGTTQYF.

This clone occurred once. The chain employs TRBV27 and TRBJ1-1; 8 bases line up with TRBD1. Germline V lookup: CDR1 MNHEY, CDR2 SMNVEV (reference sequence). J lost 2 bases, V lost 5 bases, and 7 bases had no gene match. The CDR3 contains 15 residues. The CDR3 sequence is CASSPWTGLNTEAFF. CDR3 sequence (DNA): TGTGCCAGCAGTCCCTGGACAGGGCTAAACACTGAAGCTTTCTTT.

This rearrangement joins TRBV2 to TRBJ1-3; D might be TRBD1 (5 bases). V lost 5 bases to trimming and J lost 3 bases, with 17 bases between them. This CDR3 contains 16 residues. CDR1 is SNHLY and CDR2 is FYNNEI in the germline V gene. DNA of the CDR3: TGTGCCAGCAGTCTACAAGGGCCAGGGAGTGGAAACACCATATATTTT. It is translated as CASSLQGPGSGNTIYF.

This clone has more than one count but fewer than ten. The chain is built from TRBV25-1 and TRBJ2-2; the D is unclear. The V end lost 3 bases, the J end lost 3 bases, and 8 bases lay between the germline ends. Germline CDR1 MGHDK, CDR2 SYGVNS. The CDR3 spans 14 residues. This CDR3 is CASSDPIDTGELFF. CDR3 nucleotides: TGTGCCAGCAGTGATCCAATCGACACCGGGGAGCTGTTTTTT.

This chain's CDR3 is CASSQYGTAEETQYF. In DNA form, the CDR3 reads TGCGCCAGCAGCCAATACGGGACGGCGGAAGAGACCCAGTACTTC. V usage is TRBV4-1 and J usage is TRBJ2-5; D assignment may be TRBD1 or TRBD2 (5 bases each). CDR3 length: 15 amino acids. Trimming took 2 bases from V and 3 from J, leaving 13 bases between them. CDR1 and CDR2 from the germline V gene are MGHRA and YSYEKL.

This clone was recorded only once. V gene TRBV6-5 combines with J gene TRBJ1-3; D unclear. The germline CDR1 and CDR2 sequences are MNHEY and SVGAGI. The CDR3 is 14 residues long. V shed 6 bases and J shed 0 bases, with 9 bases lying between them. The DNA of the CDR3 is TGTGCCAGCAGGCAGACGGGCTCTGGAAACACCATATATTTT. It yields the protein CASRQTGSGNTIYF.

The rearrangement uses TRBV5-1 and TRBJ1-2; D gene uncertain. Germline V gene lookup returns CDR1 SGHRS and CDR2 YFSETQ. The CDR3 runs to 12 residues. Trimming took off 3 bases at V and 7 bases at J, with 10 bases between the two ends. The CDR3 reads CASSSDRLGYTF. CDR3 bases: TGCGCCAGCAGCTCCGACCGACTTGGCTACACCTTC.